The clone carrying this TCR beta chain was picked up many times. What it binds is unknown. The CDR3 end lies 3 residues beyond the end of the read and is filled in from the germline J gene. Clones were sequenced by immunoSEQ multiplex PCR, and TCRdb holds only the in-frame ones, with some missing. Altogether fewer than 35,000 clones were found in the sample, and no singletons occur. CDR1 and CDR2 from the germline V gene are SNHLY and FYNNEI. The CDR3 extends over 14 amino acids. V gave up 3 bases and J gave up 7 bases, with 12 bases separating them. These data come from a study of T cell clonality in common variable immunodeficiency. Study outcomes and limitations: CVID subjects shared fewer TCRbeta clones than healthy controls did. Common variable immunodeficiency TCR beta sequences reportedly had fewer deletions and N-nucleotide insertions.

This receptor was taken from a human donor with common variable immunodeficiency. V is TRBV2 and J is TRBJ1-4; D is possibly TRBD1 (6 bases). Sequenced: peripheral blood mononuclear cells. The sequenced part of the CDR3 DNA is TGTGCCAGCAGTGAGGAACAGGGAATTGAAAAA. This codes for CASSEEQGIEK. The full CDR3 sequence reads CASSEEQGIEKLFF.